Listed below are T cell receptor beta chains from one sample, sequenced in a study of blood T cell repertoires in COVID-19. Profiling relied on immunoSEQ multiplex PCR, and the TCRdb table lists in-frame clones only, not all of them. Of under 80,000 clones in the sample, over 70% were seen once. The sample was peripheral blood. All receptors come from a man between 50 and 59 years old with acute or convalescent COVID-19. Each CDR3 is given with its conserved first and last residue. A D gene is named only where the DNA matches it firmly. Clone size is stated in some rows and not others, as once, few, many or a class when expanded.

d_gene | abundance | len | j_gene | v_gene | CDR3aa | CDR3nt
TRBD1 | once | 12 | TRBJ1-2 | TRBV19 | CASNQGAGGYTF | TGTGCCAGTAATCAGGGGGCTGGCGGCTACACCTTC
. | . | 15 | TRBJ1-1 | TRBV19 | CASRTRGGPNTEAFF | TGTGCCAGTAGGACCCGGGGAGGACCGAACACTGAAGCTTTCTTT
TRBD1 | . | 15 | TRBJ1-1 | TRBV30 | CAWSQNNPGTAEAFF | TGTGCCTGGAGTCAAAACAACCCAGGGACAGCTGAAGCTTTCTTT
. | . | 14 | TRBJ1-2 | TRBV2 | CASSEDGANYGYTF | TGTGCCAGCAGTGAAGACGGAGCTAACTATGGCTACACCTTC
. | . | 13 | TRBJ1-5 | TRBV2 | CASGEISNQPQHF | TGTGCCAGCGGAGAGATTAGCAATCAGCCCCAGCATTTT
TRBD1 | . | 14 | TRBJ2-7 | TRBV6-6 | CASRGQVEVNEQYF | TGTGCCAGCAGGGGACAGGTCGAGGTTAACGAGCAGTACTTC
TRBD1 | . | 14 | TRBJ1-4 | TRBV13 | CASSSTGGLEKLFF | TGTGCCAGCAGCTCGACAGGGGGCTTAGAAAAACTGTTTTTT
. | . | 16 | TRBJ1-6 | TRBV5-1 | CASSFGTRTYNSPLHF | TGCGCCAGCAGCTTTGGGACTCGCACCTATAATTCACCCCTCCACTTT
TRBD2 | few | 20 | TRBJ2-2 | TRBV5-1 | CASRLPGLGAGMRNTGELFF | TGCGCCAGCAGGCTTCCGGGACTAGGGGCTGGTATGCGTAACACCGGGGAGCTGTTTTTT
TRBD1 | . | 16 | TRBJ2-3 | TRBV19 | CASSRRGQGFTDTQYF | TGTGCCAGTAGTCGTCGGGGACAGGGATTCACAGATACGCAGTATTTT
. | . | 13 | TRBJ1-3 | TRBV19 | CASSRISGNTIYF | TGTGCCAGTTCTAGGATCTCTGGAAACACCATATATTTT
TRBD1 | . | 14 | TRBJ1-4 | TRBV7-2 | CASSFKQGVGELFF | TGTGCCAGCAGCTTCAAGCAGGGGGTTGGAGAACTGTTTTTT
. | . | 16 | TRBJ1-4 | TRBV11-2 | CASSPLPAGRNEKLFF | TGTGCCAGCAGCCCCCTCCCGGCAGGGCGGAATGAAAAACTGTTTTTT
. | few | 16 | TRBJ2-7 | TRBV11-2 | CASSLAGYGAYYEQYF | TGTGCCAGCAGCTTGGCGGGGTACGGTGCCTACTACGAGCAGTACTTC
TRBD2 | . | 15 | TRBJ2-7 | TRBV27 | CASSRGLAVRYEQYF | TGTGCCAGCAGTAGGGGACTAGCGGTTCGCTACGAGCAGTACTTC
. | . | 12 | TRBJ1-2 | TRBV6-2/TRBV6-3 | CASSSAGVGYTF | TGTGCCAGCAGTTCGGCCGGGGTCGGCTACACCTTC
. | . | 13 | TRBJ2-3 | TRBV7-2 | CASRPQGVDTQYF | TGTGCCAGCAGGCCGCAGGGTGTGGATACGCAGTATTTT
. | . | 14 | TRBJ2-5 | TRBV11-2 | CASSLGGSGETQYF | TGTGCCAGCAGCTTAGGGGGATCGGGGGAGACCCAGTACTTC
TRBD1 | . | 17 | TRBJ2-4 | TRBV5-1 | CASSFLGQGAAKNIQYF | TGCGCCAGCAGCTTCCTCGGACAGGGGGCGGCCAAAAACATTCAGTACTTC
TRBD2 | once | 14 | TRBJ2-3 | TRBV7-9 | CASSLQREGDTQYF | TGTGCCAGCAGCTTACAGCGGGAGGGAGACACGCAGTATTTT
TRBD1 | . | 13 | TRBJ1-1 | TRBV10-3 | CAISGQGNTEAFF | TGTGCCATCAGTGGACAGGGAAACACTGAAGCTTTCTTT
TRBD1 | . | 15 | TRBJ2-1 | TRBV7-7 | CASSSGQGAYNEQFF | TGTGCCAGCAGCTCCGGACAGGGCGCCTACAATGAGCAGTTCTTC
. | once | 14 | TRBJ2-5 | TRBV5-6 | CASSFGLYQETQYF | TGTGCCAGCAGCTTCGGTTTGTACCAAGAGACCCAGTACTTC
. | . | 17 | TRBJ2-6 | TRBV7-2 | CASSLNRVDSGANVLTF | TGTGCCAGCAGCTTGAACAGGGTTGACTCTGGGGCCAACGTCCTGACTTTC
. | . | 17 | TRBJ1-5 | TRBV5-6 | CASSRRDGRYSNQPQHF | TGTGCCAGCAGCCGGCGGGACGGAAGATATAGCAATCAGCCCCAGCATTTT
. | . | 15 | TRBJ1-2 | TRBV29-1 | CSVASAGRLNYGYTF | TGCAGCGTTGCGTCCGCGGGGAGACTGAACTATGGCTACACCTTC
. | . | 15 | TRBJ2-2 | TRBV11-2 | CASSSTGTDTGELFF | TGTGCCAGCAGCTCCACAGGGACGGACACCGGGGAGCTGTTTTTT
TRBD1 | . | 16 | TRBJ1-3 | TRBV5-6 | CASSRTGEVAGNTIYF | TGTGCCAGCAGCCGCACAGGGGAAGTTGCTGGAAACACCATATATTTT
TRBD2 | once | 17 | TRBJ2-5 | TRBV3-1/TRBV3-2 | CASSQGSGTRRQETQYF | TGTGCCAGCAGCCAAGGCTCCGGGACTAGGCGGCAAGAGACCCAGTACTTC
. | . | 9 | TRBJ1-5 | TRBV21-1 | CASSKPWHF | TGTGCCAGCAGCAAACCCTGGCATTTT
. | . | 13 | TRBJ2-3 | TRBV20-1 | CSASRRAADTQYF | TGCAGTGCTAGTAGGCGGGCGGCAGATACGCAGTATTTT
TRBD1 | . | 20 | TRBJ2-4 | TRBV19 | CASSIDPMRLDRADRDIQYF | TGTGCCAGTAGTATCGACCCGATGAGGTTGGACAGGGCGGATAGGGACATTCAGTACTTC
. | . | 15 | TRBJ2-1 | TRBV5-4 | CASSPGQSSYNEQFF | TGTGCCAGCAGCCCCGGACAGAGCTCCTACAATGAGCAGTTCTTC
. | . | 15 | TRBJ1-2 | TRBV7-9 | CASSLIKEAPYGYTF | TGTGCCAGCAGCTTAATCAAGGAGGCCCCCTATGGCTACACCTTC
. | . | 17 | TRBJ1-3 | TRBV27 | CASSLSPGGLSGNTIYF | TGTGCCAGCAGTTTATCGCCCGGAGGGCTCTCTGGAAACACCATATATTTT
TRBD1 | few | 14 | TRBJ1-1 | TRBV5-4 | CASSRTDRDTEAFF | TGTGCCAGCAGCCGGACTGACAGGGACACTGAAGCTTTCTTT
. | . | 13 | TRBJ1-4 | TRBV2 | CASSEAPGPRLFF | TGTGCCAGCAGTGAAGCGCCAGGGCCCCGGCTGTTTTTT
TRBD1 | . | 13 | TRBJ1-4 | TRBV19 | CASSGTGDGKLFF | TGTGCCAGTAGCGGGACAGGAGACGGAAAACTGTTTTTT
TRBD1 | . | 12 | TRBJ1-1 | TRBV25-1 | CGDRGLNTEAFF | TGTGGGGACAGGGGATTGAACACTGAAGCTTTCTTT
TRBD1 | few | 16 | TRBJ1-1 | TRBV6-2/TRBV6-3 | CASSLKPGQLNTEAFF | TGTGCCAGCAGTTTAAAGCCGGGACAGCTGAACACTGAAGCTTTCTTT
. | . | 13 | TRBJ2-7 | TRBV5-6 | CASSFVADSEQYF | TGTGCCAGCAGTTTTGTAGCGGACTCCGAGCAGTACTTC
. | once | 13 | TRBJ1-5 | TRBV29-1 | CSAAGGDNQPQHF | TGCAGCGCCGCCGGGGGGGACAATCAGCCCCAGCATTTT